Listed here are 20 T cell receptor beta chains from one sample, sequenced in a study of response to subunit inactivated influenza vaccine. TCRdb re-derived calls from the RT-PCR reads in MiXCR, one entry per CDR3 protein. The profile covers more than 700,000 distinct CDR3 sequences, with 21% appearing a single time and about a tenth taken by the ten largest. The starting material was PBMCs from blood, obtained more than 4 days after vaccination. The receptors were sampled from a man in his fifties or sixties who received an inactivated influenza vaccine.

This clonotype was found once. The chain uses TRBV19 and TRBJ2-3; TRBD2 might be the D (6 bases). V was clipped by 0 bases and J by 1 base, with 8 bases between them. Germline CDR1 and CDR2: LNHDA and SQIVND (reference sequence). The CDR3 is made up of 15 amino acids. CDR3 DNA sequence: TGTGCCAGTAGTATAGACGGAGGGCGCACAGATACGCAGTATTTT. Translation gives CASSIDGGRTDTQYF.

A few counts support this clonotype. The chain is built from TRBV9 and TRBJ2-7; no definite D call. The V and J ends lost 0 bases and 3 bases respectively, with 7 bases between them. CDR1 and CDR2 from the germline V gene are SGDLS and YYNGEE. This CDR3 has 13 amino acids. The CDR3 reads CASSVAPGYEQYF. As DNA, the CDR3 is TGTGCCAGCAGCGTAGCCCCAGGCTACGAGCAGTACTTC.

This clonotype was counted between two and nine times. J is TRBJ1-1 and V is TRBV7-2; D is ambiguous. Germline lookup yields CDR1 SGHTA and CDR2 FQGNSA. The CDR3 runs 14 residues. V was shortened by 5 bases and J by 5 bases, with 15 bases between the two germline ends. DNA of the CDR3: TGTGCCAGCAGCGCCCAAGACATTGGGACTGAAGCTTTCTTT. Its translation: CASSAQDIGTEAFF.

This clonotype was seen a few times. V gene TRBV5-1 combines with J gene TRBJ2-5, with TRBD2 matching 8 bases. Germline loops: CDR1 SGHRS, CDR2 YFSETQ. CDR3 size: 17 residues. The trim removed 0 bases at V and 5 bases at J, leaving 12 bases unmatched. The CDR3 sequence is CASSLASGGPNGETQYF. CDR3 in DNA: TGCGCCAGCAGCTTGGCCAGCGGGGGCCCCAACGGGGAGACCCAGTACTTC.

The chain carries TRBV5-8 and TRBJ2-3; D gene ambiguous. Germline CDR1 and CDR2: SGHTS and YDEGEE. V was shortened by 4 bases and J by 2 bases, with 14 bases between the two germline ends. The CDR3 is 15 residues long. The CDR3 spells CASSGPKGNTDTQYF. The DNA for the CDR3 is TGTGCCAGCAGCGGCCCGAAGGGCAACACAGATACGCAGTATTTT. The entire variable domain, with the rest obtained from reference TRBV5-8 and TRBJ2-3, is as follows: EAGVTQSPTHLIKTRGQQATLRCSPISGHTSVYWYQQALGLGLQFLLWYDEGEERNRGNFPPRFSGRQFPNYSSELNVNALELEDSALYLCASSGPKGNTDTQYFGPGTRLTVL.

The V gene is TRBV10-3, the J gene TRBJ2-7, with 12 bases matching TRBD1. The ends lost 4 bases at V and 5 bases at J; junction bases unmatched: 12. CDR3 size: 17 residues. Germline loops: CDR1 ENHRY, CDR2 SYGVKD. This CDR3 is CAISGGTGGVGGDEQYF. CDR3 DNA sequence: TGTGCCATCAGTGGGGGGACAGGGGGCGTAGGTGGAGACGAGCAGTACTTC.

For the CDR3, the DNA is TGCAGCGGAGCGGGGAGTAATTACAATGAGCAGTTCTTC. It specifies CSGAGSNYNEQFF. The chain carries TRBV29-1 and TRBJ2-1; TRBD2 matches 7 bases. Germline trimming cut 7 bases from V and 4 bases from J; bases unmatched to any gene: 7. CDR1 SQVTM and CDR2 ANQGSEA come from the germline V gene. This CDR3 is built from 13 residues.

This clonotype appeared a single time. J is TRBJ2-1 and V is TRBV4-2; 11 bases map to TRBD2. The junction had 6 bases not matched to a gene; V was cut back by 4 bases and J by 10 bases. The CDR3 runs to 14 residues. Germline V lookup: CDR1 LGHNA, CDR2 YNFKEQ. The CDR3 loop reads CASSRPGLAGEQFF. DNA for the CDR3: TGTGCCAGCAGCCGGCCTGGACTAGCGGGCGAGCAGTTCTTC.

There are a few counts of this clonotype. J is TRBJ2-7 and V is TRBV6-5, with D perhaps matching TRBD1 (5 bases). V gave up 6 bases and J gave up 4 bases, with 10 bases separating them. This CDR3 is built from 12 residues. The germline V gene encodes CDR1 MNHEY and CDR2 SVGAGI. The CDR3 here is CASRQGKYEQYF. As DNA, the CDR3 is TGTGCCAGCAGGCAGGGTAAATACGAGCAGTACTTC.

The rearrangement links TRBV29-1 to TRBJ2-7, with TRBD2 matching over 13 bases. Trimming at V came to 4 bases and at J to 4 bases, leaving 4 bases not matched to a gene. CDR3 length equals 14 residues. The germline V gene encodes CDR1 SQVTM and CDR2 ANQGSEA. The CDR3 sequence: CSVATSGGIYEQYF. CDR3 nucleotide sequence: TGCAGCGTTGCGACTAGCGGGGGGATATACGAGCAGTACTTC.

The table lists this clonotype with a count of one. The chain is built from TRBV2 and TRBJ2-1; 8 positions match TRBD2. The CDR3 runs 14 residues. The junction had 5 bases not matched to a gene; V was cut back by 3 bases and J by 7 bases. Germline-derived CDR1 and CDR2 are SNHLY and FYNNEI. The CDR3 protein is CASSDPGGPNEQFF. In DNA form, the CDR3 reads TGTGCCAGCAGTGACCCGGGAGGGCCTAATGAGCAGTTCTTC.

V gene TRBV7-9 combines with J gene TRBJ1-1; no definite D call. The CDR3 consists of 11 residues. Trimming pared 11 bases from V and 5 bases from J, leaving 12 bases between. Germline CDR1 SEHNR, CDR2 FQNEAQ (reference sequence). The CDR3 loop is CACGVGTEAFF. The CDR3 DNA reads as TGTGCCTGCGGGGTGGGGACTGAAGCTTTCTTT.

The rearrangement joins TRBV5-1 to TRBJ1-1, with 9 bases aligning to TRBD1. J was trimmed by 0 bases and V by 4 bases; bases with no gene match: 7. Germline V CDR1 and CDR2: SGHRS, YFSETQ. This CDR3 is built from 16 residues. The CDR3 DNA reads TGCGCCAGCAGCGCGGGACAGGGCCGAATGAACACTGAAGCTTTCTTT. The encoded protein is CASSAGQGRMNTEAFF.

This chain joins TRBV28 and TRBJ2-3; a weak D match, TRBD2 (5 bases). With 6 bases removed from V and 10 bases from J, the gap between germline ends came to 17 bases. The V gene's germline CDR1 is MDHEN and CDR2 SYDVKM. The CDR3 contains 13 residues. In DNA, the CDR3 is TGTGCCAGCAGCACCATCTCCCTGAGGGCGCAGTATTTT. Its protein product is CASSTISLRAQYF.

The V and J genes are TRBV10-3 and TRBJ1-6; 8 bases are a match to TRBD1. In germline, CDR1 is ENHRY, CDR2 SYGVKD. This CDR3 contains 15 residues. The ends lost 0 bases at V and 10 bases at J; junction bases unmatched: 5. CDR3 sequence: CAISESARGPSPLHF. DNA of the CDR3: TGTGCCATCAGTGAGTCGGCCAGGGGGCCCTCACCCCTCCACTTT.

The rearrangement uses TRBV11-2 and TRBJ2-2; D is possibly TRBD1 (6 bases). The CDR3 is made up of 15 amino acids. The V and J ends lost 5 bases and 9 bases respectively, with 19 bases between them. Germline V lookup: CDR1 SGHAT, CDR2 FQNNGV. CDR3 amino acids: CASSDRDKVRRELFF. The CDR3 bases are TGTGCCAGCAGCGACCGGGACAAGGTTCGCCGGGAGCTGTTTTTT.

The chain is built from TRBV29-1 and TRBJ2-7; D uncertain. Trimming left V 4 bases short and J 3 bases short, with 10 bases between. The CDR3 covers 12 residues. Germline lookup yields CDR1 SQVTM and CDR2 ANQGSEA. In DNA form, the CDR3 reads TGCAGCGTTGTTGGCTTCAACTACGAGCAGTACTTC. Translated, it gives CSVVGFNYEQYF.

A few counts support this clonotype. The chain is built from TRBV10-3 and TRBJ1-4, with D unclear. Germline assignment: CDR1 ENHRY and CDR2 SYGVKD. V dropped 6 bases and J dropped 3 bases, with 11 bases sitting between them. The CDR3 totals 14 residues. The CDR3 here is CAIRGGPANEKLFF. CDR3 sequence (DNA): TGTGCCATCAGGGGAGGGCCGGCTAATGAAAAACTGTTTTTT.

The chain has TRBV5-1 and TRBJ2-3; TRBD1 might be the D (5 bases). V lost 2 bases, J lost 0 bases, and 19 bases lay in between. The CDR3 has 18 amino acids. From germline, CDR1 is SGHRS and CDR2 YFSETQ. The CDR3 reads CASSFVSGITTSTDTQYF. CDR3 DNA sequence: TGCGCCAGCAGCTTTGTGTCAGGGATTACCACTAGCACAGATACGCAGTATTTT.

This clonotype was recorded a few times. V is TRBV20-1 and J is TRBJ1-4; D is unresolved. V gave up 5 bases and J gave up 5 bases, with 15 bases separating them. Germline CDR1 reads DFQATT; CDR2 reads SNEGSKA (reference sequence). This CDR3 is 14 amino acids long. CDR3 in DNA: TGCAGTGCTCTGGACCCTCTCCGAAATGAAAAACTGTTTTTT. This gives the protein CSALDPLRNEKLFF.